Listed here are 4 T cell receptor beta chains from one sample, sequenced in a study of CD8 T cells in Susac syndrome. Random hexamers were used to reverse transcribe the RNA input (roughly 0.5 to 1 ug). From the immunoSEQ multiplex PCR reads, TCRdb called clonotypes with MiXCR, one entry per CDR3 protein. The sample has more than 65,000 distinct CDR3 sequences; 85% to 95% are singletons. The material sequenced was CD8+ T cells from PBMCs. The receptors here all came from a human donor in good health.

This CDR3 is CSAANSYEQYV. The DNA for the CDR3 is TGCAGCGCGGCCAACTCCTACGAGCAGTACGTC. The chain is built from TRBV29-1 and TRBJ2-7; D ambiguous. CDR1 is SQVTM and CDR2 is ANQGSEA in the germline V gene. V was pared by 7 bases and J by 0 bases, with 7 bases between. This CDR3 has 11 residues.

V and J are TRBV11-2 and TRBJ2-7; D possibly uses TRBD1 or TRBD2 (6 bases each). Trimming pared 4 bases from V and 6 bases from J, leaving 10 bases between. Germline V lookup: CDR1 SGHAT, CDR2 FQNNGV. The CDR3 is 12 amino acids. The CDR3 sequence: CASSWGAGEQYF. The CDR3 DNA reads as TGTGCCAGCAGCTGGGGGGCGGGCGAGCAGTACTTC.

The chain recombines TRBV7-8 with TRBJ2-4, with TRBD2 as a possible D gene (7 bases). CDR1 and CDR2 from the germline V gene are SGHVS and FQNEAQ. The CDR3 sequence is 16 residues long. V lost 5 bases and J lost 2, with 16 bases in between. CDR3 sequence (DNA): TGTGCCAGCAGCCCGGGGGCGGGGGTTTCCAAAAACATTCAGTACTTC. This sequence encodes CASSPGAGVSKNIQYF.

This chain links TRBV25-1 with TRBJ2-2; no clear D gene. The CDR3 runs to 14 residues. CDR1 is MGHDK and CDR2 is SYGVNS in the germline V gene. Trimming stripped 6 bases from V and 4 bases from J, with 12 bases between. In DNA, the CDR3 is TGTGCCAGCAGGGACCCCGATCGCACCGGGGAGCTGTTTTTT. This sequence encodes CASRDPDRTGELFF.